Listed here are 28 T cell receptor beta chains from one sample, sequenced in a study of cytomegalovirus exposure and HLA in healthy donors. Primers: 60 Vbeta forward and 13 Jbeta reverse. This table comes from immunoSEQ multiplex PCR, and its TCRdb copy is limited to in-frame clones, with some not included. This table holds under 200,000 clones, more than 60% found once. Sequencing was carried out using PBMCs. These receptor sequences come from a man in his forties in good health and CMV-seronegative.

The chain couples TRBV7-9 to TRBJ2-2, with D maybe TRBD2 (5 bases). V was clipped by 1 base and J by 4 bases, with 7 bases between them. The CDR3 has 14 residues. Germline V gives CDR1 SEHNR, CDR2 FQNEAQ (reference sequence). The CDR3 region is CASSLGRGTGELFF. Here the CDR3 DNA reads TGTGCCAGCAGCTTAGGCCGGGGCACCGGGGAGCTGTTTTTT.

The table lists this clone with a count of one. The chain combines TRBV28 with TRBJ1-5; no firm D call. The CDR3 spans 15 residues. The V gene's germline CDR1 is MDHEN and CDR2 SYDVKM. The V end lost 5 bases, the J end lost 0 bases, and 11 bases lay between the germline ends. CDR3 amino acids: CASSLSVYSNQPQHF. As DNA, the CDR3 is TGTGCCAGCAGTCTTTCGGTGTATAGCAATCAGCCCCAGCATTTT.

The genes are TRBV5-8 and TRBJ2-7; tentative D call: TRBD1 (7 bases). Per the germline V gene, CDR1 is SGHTS and CDR2 is YDEGEE. The CDR3 consists of 15 residues. The V end lost 0 bases, the J end lost 3 bases, and 13 bases lay between the germline ends. The CDR3 bases are TGTGCCAGCAGCTTGGCAACAGGGGAGGTCTACGAGCAGTACTTC. This codes for CASSLATGEVYEQYF.

This clone was observed a few times. V and J are TRBV7-2 and TRBJ1-4, with unresolved D. Trimming removed 1 base from V and 6 bases from J, with 15 bases in between. The CDR3 is made up of 16 amino acids. Germline CDR1 is SGHTA and CDR2 is FQGNSA. The CDR3 loop is CASSLGVPSGDEKLFF. The CDR3 coding sequence is TGTGCCAGCAGCTTAGGGGTTCCTTCCGGGGATGAAAAACTGTTTTTT.

The chain recombines TRBV27 with TRBJ2-2; the D is unclear. The CDR3 covers 12 residues. With 4 bases removed from V and 8 bases from J, the gap between germline ends came to 8 bases. Germline values: CDR1 MNHEY, CDR2 SMNVEV (reference sequence). CDR3 in amino acids: CASSSPVGELFF. The CDR3 DNA reads TGTGCCAGCAGTTCCCCAGTTGGGGAGCTGTTTTTT.

The rearrangement links TRBV15 to TRBJ2-3; TRBD1 is a possible D gene (6 bases). In germline, CDR1 is LNHNV, CDR2 YYDKDF (reference sequence). The CDR3 loop spans 12 amino acids. Trimming pared 6 bases from V and 2 bases from J, leaving 6 bases between. CDR3 DNA: TGTGCCACCAGGGGGGCCACAGATACGCAGTATTTT. It codes for CATRGATDTQYF. The full variable domain, rest sourced from reference TRBV15 and TRBJ2-3, is DAMVIQNPRYQVTQFGKPVTLSCSQTLNHNVMYWYQQKSSQAPKLLFHYYDKDFNNEADTPDNFQSRRPNTSFCFLDIRSPGLGDTAMYLCATRGATDTQYFGPGTRLTVL.

The chain recombines TRBV5-1 with TRBJ1-4; D is undetermined. CDR1 and CDR2 from the germline V gene are SGHRS and YFSETQ. V lost 2 bases and J 7 bases, leaving 12 bases between the germline ends. The CDR3 consists of 14 residues. The CDR3 sequence is CASSFRGAGEKLFF. The DNA for the CDR3 is TGCGCCAGCAGCTTTCGGGGAGCGGGTGAAAAACTGTTTTTT.

This chain uses TRBV2 with TRBJ2-5, with TRBD1 matching over 8 bases. Per the germline V gene, CDR1 is SNHLY and CDR2 is FYNNEI. The CDR3 is made up of 14 amino acids. Trimming removed 2 bases from V and 7 bases from J; junction bases left unmatched: 6. The CDR3, as DNA: TGTGCCAGCAGTGAAAGGACAGGGAGCGGGACCCAGTACTTC. This encodes CASSERTGSGTQYF.

The chain combines TRBV7-9 with TRBJ2-7; 8 positions agree with TRBD1. Trimming cost V 2 bases and J 7 bases; bases outside gene matches: 10. This CDR3 contains 15 residues. Germline lookup yields CDR1 SEHNR and CDR2 FQNEAQ (reference sequence). The CDR3 protein is CASSLPGQGGGEQYF. In nucleotides, the CDR3 is TGTGCCAGCAGCTTACCAGGACAGGGAGGAGGAGAGCAGTACTTC.

This clone was seen a handful of times. The rearrangement links TRBV19 to TRBJ1-2, with no clear D. V was pared by 6 bases and J by 7 bases, with 15 bases between. Germline lookup yields CDR1 LNHDA and CDR2 SQIVND (reference sequence). The CDR3 extends over 13 amino acids. CDR3 in DNA: TGTGCCAGTAGGCGGGTCGATATTGTTGGCTACACCTTC. Amino acid sequence: CASRRVDIVGYTF.

This chain connects TRBV18 to TRBJ2-1, with 7 bases identical to TRBD2. The J segment lost 4 bases and the V segment lost 3 bases, leaving 18 bases of the junction unmatched. Germline lookup yields CDR1 KGHSH and CDR2 LQKENI. The length of the CDR3 is 19 residues. CDR3 DNA sequence: TGTGCCAGCTCACCGTTGGGGGGGGACTTTGATTTCAGGTACAATGAGCAGTTCTTC. It translates to CASSPLGGDFDFRYNEQFF.

The table lists this clone with a count of one. The chain uses TRBV19 and TRBJ1-6; TRBD1 agrees at 9 bases. Per the germline V gene, CDR1 is LNHDA and CDR2 is SQIVND (reference sequence). The CDR3 sequence is 16 residues long. Unmatched junction bases numbered 5, after V lost 3 bases and J lost 5 bases. The CDR3 DNA is TGTGCCAGTAGTATTTTAGGACAGGGGAATAATTCACCCCTCCACTTT. It encodes CASSILGQGNNSPLHF.

The chain is built from TRBV5-1 and TRBJ1-5; 9 nucleotides match TRBD1. There are 14 residues in the CDR3. CDR1 is SGHRS and CDR2 is YFSETQ in the germline V gene. Losses at the gene ends were 4 bases for V and 4 bases for J; bases not matched to a gene: 3. The DNA for the CDR3 is TGCGCCAGCAGCCCCGGACAGGGGAATCAGCCCCAGCATTTT. Its translation is CASSPGQGNQPQHF.

The chain joins TRBV7-9 to TRBJ2-5; weak D call: TRBD2 (5 bases). Germline CDR1 reads SEHNR; CDR2 reads FQNEAQ (reference sequence). CDR3 length equals 15 residues. Trimming pared 3 bases from V and 2 bases from J, leaving 13 bases between. The CDR3 protein is CASSFQRTGQETQYF. The CDR3 DNA is TGTGCCAGCAGCTTCCAGAGGACGGGGCAAGAGACCCAGTACTTC.

Remarks on this clone: At one of its ends the junction is not consistent with the germline gene, which may arise from a read error. This chain uses TRBV6-6 with TRBJ1-1; tentatively, D is TRBD1 (6 bases). The germline CDR1 and CDR2 sequences are MNHNY and SVGAGI (reference sequence). The CDR3 sequence is 15 residues long. CDR3 DNA sequence: TGTGCCAGCAGTGACTCAGGGGTGATGAACACTGAAGCTTTCTTT. Its protein is CASSDSGVMNTEAFF.

The rearrangement links TRBV9 to TRBJ2-1; 11 nucleotides line up with TRBD1. The CDR3 is 17 amino acids. Germline assignment: CDR1 SGDLS and CDR2 YYNGEE. The ends lost 3 bases at V and 7 bases at J; junction bases unmatched: 12. Here the CDR3 reads CASSAGLGTGGRNEQFF. CDR3 DNA: TGTGCCAGCAGCGCCGGACTCGGGACAGGGGGTCGGAATGAGCAGTTCTTC.

The chain recombines TRBV2 with TRBJ1-6; D is undetermined. CDR1 and CDR2 (germline): SNHLY, FYNNEI. V lost 5 bases to trimming and J lost 2 bases, with 10 bases between them. This CDR3 has 15 amino acids. The DNA of the CDR3 is TGTGCCAGCAGTTTCCAGGTTCCCTATAATTCACCCCTCCACTTT. It specifies CASSFQVPYNSPLHF.

The chain employs TRBV5-5 and TRBJ2-7, with TRBD1 matching over 9 bases. V was pared by 4 bases and J by 1 base, with 6 bases of the junction left unmatched. This CDR3 is 15 amino acids long. Germline V gene sequence: CDR1 SGHKS, CDR2 YYEKEE (reference sequence). CDR3: CASSTGTGISYEQYF. The CDR3 bases are TGTGCCAGCAGCACCGGGACAGGGATTTCCTACGAGCAGTACTTC.

The chain links TRBV19 to TRBJ2-1; 11 nucleotides line up with TRBD2. The germline V gene encodes CDR1 LNHDA and CDR2 SQIVND (reference sequence). The CDR3 has 16 amino acids. J gave up 5 bases and V 3 bases, and 6 bases lay outside the gene matches. CDR3 coding DNA: TGTGCCAGTAGTATCAGTACTAGCGGGGGAAACAATGAGCAGTTCTTC. Translating gives CASSISTSGGNNEQFF.

The rearrangement joins TRBV4-1 to TRBJ2-7; TRBD2 agrees at 7 bases. Germline V gene lookup returns CDR1 MGHRA and CDR2 YSYEKL. Losses at the gene ends were 0 bases for V and 2 bases for J; bases not matched to a gene: 22. The CDR3 is made up of 21 amino acids. CDR3 nucleotide sequence: TGCGCCAGCAGCCAAGAATATGGGACGAGCGGGGAAAACTGGGGTCCCTACGAGCAGTACTTC. Its protein product is CASSQEYGTSGENWGPYEQYF.

The J gene is TRBJ1-2, the V gene TRBV27; 10 bases agree with TRBD1. J lost 2 bases, V lost 3 bases, and 9 bases had no gene match. Per germline, CDR1 MNHEY and CDR2 SMNVEV (reference sequence). This CDR3 comprises 17 residues. The CDR3 loop is CASSFRTGGFSNYGYTF. CDR3 coding DNA: TGTGCCAGCAGTTTCCGGACAGGGGGATTCTCCAACTATGGCTACACCTTC.

V is TRBV2 and J is TRBJ1-4; no clear D gene. The V end lost 2 bases, the J end lost 7 bases, and 14 bases lay between the germline ends. Germline assignment: CDR1 SNHLY and CDR2 FYNNEI. CDR3 length: 15 amino acids. The CDR3 reads CASSEKPRLGEKLFF. The CDR3 nucleotides read TGTGCCAGCAGTGAAAAACCGAGGCTTGGTGAAAAACTGTTTTTT.

The sample holds one count of this clone. The chain combines TRBV9 with TRBJ1-2; the D is unclear. V dropped 4 bases and J dropped 1 base, with 14 bases sitting between them. Germline V lookup: CDR1 SGDLS, CDR2 YYNGEE. The length of the CDR3 is 15 residues. The CDR3 is CASSPGPLLNYGYTF. For the CDR3, the DNA is TGTGCCAGCAGCCCTGGCCCGCTTCTTAACTATGGCTACACCTTC.

The chain has TRBV15 and TRBJ1-1; possible D gene TRBD1, 6 bases. The CDR3 is made up of 14 amino acids. V was trimmed by 5 bases and J by 3 bases, leaving 13 bases between them. The germline V gene has CDR1 LNHNV and CDR2 YYDKDF (reference sequence). The CDR3 is CATSRGGAYTEAFF. The DNA for the CDR3 is TGTGCCACCAGCCGCGGGGGCGCGTACACTGAAGCTTTCTTT. Together with reference TRBV15 and TRBJ1-1, the CDR3 gives the full variable domain: DAMVIQNPRYQVTQFGKPVTLSCSQTLNHNVMYWYQQKSSQAPKLLFHYYDKDFNNEADTPDNFQSRRPNTSFCFLDIRSPGLGDTAMYLCATSRGGAYTEAFFGQGTRLTVV.

The CDR3 coding sequence is TGTGCCAGCAGTGAATTAGCCTCCTACGAGCAGTACTTC. Protein: CASSELASYEQYF. This sequence joins TRBV2 and TRBJ2-7; D gene ambiguous. This CDR3 is 13 amino acids long. The ends were cut back, 2 bases at V and 0 bases at J, with 5 bases in the middle. Germline V CDR1 and CDR2: SNHLY, FYNNEI.

The chain couples TRBV4-2 to TRBJ2-5, with D tentatively TRBD1 (6 bases). The CDR3 totals 16 residues. V was cut by 4 bases and J by 6 bases, with 21 bases left in between. In germline, CDR1 is LGHNA, CDR2 YNFKEQ. CDR3 protein: CASSPNSGTPGKTQYF. CDR3 nucleotide sequence: TGTGCCAGCAGCCCTAATTCCGGGACACCGGGGAAGACCCAGTACTTC.

This clone was recorded once. V and J are TRBV5-1 and TRBJ1-6; TRBD1 agrees at 7 bases. This CDR3 has 15 residues. Looked up from germline, CDR1 is SGHRS and CDR2 is YFSETQ. With V trimmed by 7 bases and J by 4 bases, 8 bases remained unmatched. The CDR3 loop reads CASPKQGRYNSPLHF. CDR3 nucleotide sequence: TGCGCCAGCCCTAAACAGGGGCGGTATAATTCACCCCTCCACTTT.

The V call is TRBV19, the J call TRBJ2-3, with D possibly matching TRBD1 (6 bases). The CDR3 is 13 amino acids. The germline V gene has CDR1 LNHDA and CDR2 SQIVND (reference sequence). V was trimmed by 10 bases and J by 2 bases, leaving 13 bases between them. CDR3 sequence: CATMDRLTDTQYF. In nucleotides, the CDR3 is TGTGCCACCATGGACAGACTCACAGATACGCAGTATTTT.